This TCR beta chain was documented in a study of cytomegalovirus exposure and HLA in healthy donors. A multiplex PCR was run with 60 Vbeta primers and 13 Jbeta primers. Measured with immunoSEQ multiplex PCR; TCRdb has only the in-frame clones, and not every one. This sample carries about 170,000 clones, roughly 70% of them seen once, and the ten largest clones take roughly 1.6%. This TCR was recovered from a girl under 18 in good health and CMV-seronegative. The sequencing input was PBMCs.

The CDR3 DNA is TGTGCCAGCAGCAAGGCTGGACAGGGGTATAGCAATCAGCCCCAGCATTTT. This codes for CASSKAGQGYSNQPQHF. V gene TRBV21-1 combines with J gene TRBJ1-5; the table's TRBD1 call for D was not verified on the DNA. TRBV21-1 is described as a pseudogene. CDR3 length: 17 amino acids.